This TCR beta chain was found in a study of naive and memory T cell subsets. The CDR3 is made up of 15 amino acids. Germline values: CDR1 MDHEN, CDR2 SYDVKM. Unmatched junction bases numbered 5, after V lost 4 bases and J lost 7 bases. An oligonucleotide containing a UMI was ligated to the 3' end of TCR cDNA. The SP2 primer and nested alpha and beta constant region primers amplified ligated cDNA in four rounds. TCRdb re-derived calls from the 5' RACE reads in MiXCR, one entry per CDR3 protein. This sample has about 62,000 distinct CDR3 sequences, with more than 6% found just once. This clonotype was picked up a small number of times.

The origin of this receptor is a female donor in good health. The chain recombines TRBV28 with TRBJ2-1; 12 nucleotides match TRBD2. The CDR3 bases are TGTGCCAGCAGTTCTCTAGCGGGGGGGTGGAATGAGCAGTTCTTC. Encoded protein: CASSSLAGGWNEQFF.